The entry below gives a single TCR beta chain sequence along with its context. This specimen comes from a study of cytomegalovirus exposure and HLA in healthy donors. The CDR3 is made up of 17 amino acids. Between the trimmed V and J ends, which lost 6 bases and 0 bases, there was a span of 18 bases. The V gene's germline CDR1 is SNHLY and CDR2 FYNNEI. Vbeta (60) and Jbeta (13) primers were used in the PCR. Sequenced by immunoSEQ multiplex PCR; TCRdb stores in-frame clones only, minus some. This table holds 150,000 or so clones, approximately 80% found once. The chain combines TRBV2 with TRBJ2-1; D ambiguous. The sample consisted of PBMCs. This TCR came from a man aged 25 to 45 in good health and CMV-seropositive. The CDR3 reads CASSHSRQVNSYNEQFF. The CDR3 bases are TGTGCCAGCAGCCACAGCCGCCAGGTGAACTCCTACAATGAGCAGTTCTTC.